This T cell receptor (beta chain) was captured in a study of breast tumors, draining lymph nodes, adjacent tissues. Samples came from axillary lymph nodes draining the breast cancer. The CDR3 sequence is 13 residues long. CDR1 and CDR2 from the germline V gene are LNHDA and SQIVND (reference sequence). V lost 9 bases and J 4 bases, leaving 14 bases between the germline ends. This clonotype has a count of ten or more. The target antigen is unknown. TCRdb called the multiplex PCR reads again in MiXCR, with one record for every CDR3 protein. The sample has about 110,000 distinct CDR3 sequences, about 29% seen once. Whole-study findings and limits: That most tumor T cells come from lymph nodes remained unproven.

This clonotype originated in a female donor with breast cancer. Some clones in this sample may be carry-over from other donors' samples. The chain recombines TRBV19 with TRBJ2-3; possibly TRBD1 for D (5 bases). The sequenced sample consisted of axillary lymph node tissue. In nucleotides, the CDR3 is TGTGCCAGCCAAGGACATCAGTCAGATACGCAGTATTTT. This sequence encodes CASQGHQSDTQYF.